This section outlines one T cell receptor (beta chain) sequence together with its context. This table comes from immunoSEQ multiplex PCR, and its TCRdb copy is limited to in-frame clones, with some not included. The table has 130,000 to 150,000 clones, approximately 85% seen once; the top ten hold around 8%. The sample comes from a study of blood T cell repertoires in COVID-19. The Seattle patients, enrolled during active infection, were followed longitudinally. The CDR3 sequence is 12 residues long. Looked up from germline, CDR1 is GTSNPN and CDR2 is SVGIG (reference sequence). V gave up 6 bases and J gave up 4 bases, with 9 bases separating them.

The material sequenced was peripheral blood. This TCR was recovered from a woman aged 55-70 years with COVID-19, enrolled during active disease. This chain uses TRBV30 with TRBJ2-2; no clear D gene. CDR3 nucleotide sequence: TGTGCCTGTCAGAAAGTCACCGGGGAGCTGTTTTTT. Protein product: CACQKVTGELFF.